This TCR beta chain came from a study of shared clonotypes between healthy human individuals. V was shortened by 4 bases and J by 6 bases, with 15 bases between the two germline ends. The CDR3 spans 15 residues. Germline V gene lookup returns CDR1 MNHEY and CDR2 SVGAGI. TCRdb keeps only in-frame clones here, not all; method: immunoSEQ multiplex PCR. The sample contains 2.3 million or so clones, 90% to 95% of which appear only once. The sample comprised naive CD4+ T cells from PBMCs. Subset specified: CD45RA+ positively selected. This TCR was recovered from a man in his late teens or twenties in good health. Some clones in this sample may be carry-over from other donors' samples. V is TRBV6-5 and J is TRBJ2-2; D possibly corresponds to TRBD1 (6 bases). CDR3 residues: CASSLQGPEAGELFF. The CDR3 DNA sequence: TGTGCCAGCAGTTTACAGGGACCCGAGGCCGGGGAGCTGTTTTTT.